The clone carrying this T cell receptor beta chain was detected a few times. The authors' processing: Reference gene primer amplification gave estimated nucleated cell counts. Data came from immunoSEQ multiplex PCR; TCRdb stores just in-frame clones and leaves some out. V and J calls plus clone size are reproduced from that table; the DNA served to infer D and trimming. The sample shows roughly 160,000 clones, over 70% of them seen only once. This sample is drawn from a study of blood T cell repertoires in COVID-19. Background on the study: Collection of acute and convalescent COVID-19 samples took place in the United States, Italy and Spain.

The sample taken for sequencing was peripheral blood. This clonotype originated in a woman in her sixties or seventies who had recovered from COVID-19.

The CDR3 spells CASSEFGGWREQYF. CDR3 bases: TGCGCCAGCAGTGAGTTTGGGGGGTGGCGTGAGCAGTACTTC. The V call is TRBV10-2, the J call TRBJ2-7; maybe TRBD2 (6 bases). Looked up from germline, CDR1 is WSHSY and CDR2 is SAAADI. The CDR3 runs 14 residues. The V end lost 1 base, the J end lost 7 bases, and 14 bases lay between the germline ends.